Listed below are T cell receptor beta chains from one sample, sequenced in a study of human T cells and chemical hapten exposure. TCRdb processed the RACE reads anew with MiXCR; each CDR3 protein has one entry. The sample has just over 350,000 distinct CDR3 sequences, about 6% seen once. This specimen was whole blood, taken in connection with sensitization to the hapten diphenylcyclopropenone (DPC). Receptors were obtained from a woman aged 18-29 years with alopecia areata. Some clones in this sample may be carry-over from other donors' samples. CDR3s include the opening cysteine and the closing phenylalanine or tryptophan. A D gene is named only where the DNA matches it firmly. Some rows have no size entry. The others give once, few or many, or a class for an expanded clone.

TRBJ2-4 | TRBV6-2/TRBV6-3 | . | many | CASSLPSTALAKNIQYF | TGTGCCAGCAGTTTACCTTCGACGGCTCTAGCCAAAAACATTCAGTACTTC
TRBJ1-6 | TRBV6-5 | TRBD1 | . | CATGQYSPLHF | TGTGCGACAGGGCAATATTCACCCCTCCACTTT
TRBJ1-2 | TRBV29-1 | TRBD1 | many | CSVPDREVNYGYTF | TGCAGCGTTCCCGACAGGGAAGTTAACTATGGCTACACCTTC
TRBJ2-5 | TRBV7-2 | TRBD2 | few | CASSVQGLATETQYF | TGTGCCAGCAGCGTTCAAGGACTAGCGACGGAGACCCAGTACTTC
TRBJ1-2 | TRBV20-1 | . | many | CSARTPGSNYGYTF | TGCAGTGCTAGAACCCCAGGGTCTAACTATGGCTACACCTTC
TRBJ1-1 | TRBV4-3 | TRBD1 | . | CASSQTTGTNAEAFF | TGCGCCAGCAGCCAAACGACAGGGACAAACGCTGAAGCTTTCTTT
TRBJ2-2 | TRBV4-1 | TRBD1 | few | CASSQGDRSTGELFF | TGCGCCAGCAGCCAAGGGGACAGAAGCACCGGGGAGCTGTTTTTT
TRBJ1-1 | TRBV29-1 | . | many | CSVEDIEGPNTEAFF | TGCAGCGTTGAAGATATCGAGGGCCCGAACACTGAAGCTTTCTTT
TRBJ1-6 | TRBV6-5 | . | few | CASRPDSNSPLHF | TGTGCCAGCAGACCGGACAGCAATTCACCCCTCCACTTT
TRBJ1-1 | TRBV9 | . | many | CASSVERLSTEAFF | TGTGCCAGCAGCGTCGAGAGGTTGAGCACTGAAGCTTTCTTT
TRBJ2-3 | TRBV6-1 | . | many | CASGGVSGTDTQYF | TGTGCCAGCGGCGGGGTTAGCGGCACAGATACGCAGTATTTT
TRBJ1-1 | TRBV7-2 | . | many | CASSLALSTEAFF | TGTGCCAGCAGCTTAGCCCTGAGCACTGAAGCTTTCTTT
TRBJ2-7 | TRBV27 | . | few | CASMGGAGSYEQYF | TGTGCCAGCATGGGGGGCGCGGGCAGCTACGAGCAGTACTTC
TRBJ1-5 | TRBV27 | TRBD1 | many | CASSAGTVEDQPQHF | TGTGCCAGCAGTGCCGGGACAGTGGAAGATCAGCCCCAGCATTTT
TRBJ1-2 | TRBV29-1 | . | many | CSVGPSGSDGYTF | TGCAGCGTTGGTCCCTCAGGGAGCGATGGCTACACCTTC
TRBJ2-3 | TRBV20-1 | TRBD1 | few | CSAAGTGGAEDTQYF | TGCAGTGCCGCCGGGACAGGGGGCGCCGAAGATACGCAGTATTTT
TRBJ1-1 | TRBV6-2/TRBV6-3 | . | few | CASSYSPWEIMNTEAFF | TGTGCCAGCAGTTATAGCCCTTGGGAGATAATGAACACTGAAGCTTTCTTT
TRBJ1-6 | TRBV5-6 | . | many | CASSLDRSPLHF | TGTGCCAGCAGCTTGGACCGGTCACCCCTCCACTTT
TRBJ2-1 | TRBV7-2 | . | many | CASTPSNEQFF | TGTGCCAGCACCCCTAGCAATGAGCAGTTCTTC
TRBJ2-3 | TRBV28 | TRBD2 | few | CASSRTSGGPHLGDTQYF | TGTGCCAGCAGTCGGACTAGCGGGGGGCCCCATTTAGGGGATACGCAGTATTTT
TRBJ2-7 | TRBV29-1 | TRBD2 | many | CSAIGTRGSEQYF | TGCAGCGCCATCGGGACGCGGGGGTCCGAGCAGTACTTC
TRBJ2-1 | TRBV6-2/TRBV6-3 | TRBD2 | many | CASSPTSGEYNEQFF | TGTGCCAGCAGTCCCACTAGCGGGGAATACAATGAGCAGTTCTTC
TRBJ2-1 | TRBV11-2 | . | few | CASSKPGASGYNEQFF | TGTGCCAGCAGTAAACCAGGGGCCTCTGGCTACAATGAGCAGTTCTTC
TRBJ2-3 | TRBV20-1 | TRBD2 | . | CSATPPYLAGGSDTQYF | TGCAGTGCTACCCCACCCTACCTAGCGGGGGGTTCAGATACGCAGTATTTT
TRBJ2-7 | TRBV28 | . | . | CASSLYARTLREEQYF | TGTGCCAGCAGTTTATATGCGCGGACCTTGAGGGAAGAGCAGTACTTC
TRBJ2-5 | TRBV7-2 | . | many | CASSLDRASNAVTQYF | TGTGCCAGCAGCTTAGACAGGGCCTCCAACGCAGTGACCCAGTACTTC
TRBJ2-3 | TRBV28 | . | few | CASSPFLGTDTQYF | TGTGCCAGCAGCCCATTTCTGGGGACAGATACGCAGTATTTT
TRBJ2-3 | TRBV7-6 | . | many | CASSLAEATDTQYF | TGTGCCAGCAGCTTAGCCGAGGCCACAGATACGCAGTATTTT
TRBJ1-5 | TRBV7-4 | . | many | CASSIRDGPQHF | TGTGCCAGCAGCATCAGGGATGGGCCCCAGCATTTT
TRBJ2-3 | TRBV5-5 | . | . | CASSFVIMSRGIGDTQYF | TGTGCCAGCAGCTTCGTAATAATGAGCAGGGGTATTGGAGATACGCAGTATTTT
TRBJ1-2 | TRBV12-3/TRBV12-4 | TRBD1 | many | CASSSGQGLGYTF | TGTGCCAGCAGTTCGGGACAGGGGCTTGGCTACACCTTC
TRBJ1-2 | TRBV6-2/TRBV6-3 | . | . | CASSYNHPYGYTF | TGTGCCAGCAGTTACAACCACCCATATGGCTACACCTTC
TRBJ1-6 | TRBV28 | . | many | CASSLPLPDYNSPLHF | TGTGCCAGCAGTTTACCCTTGCCAGACTATAATTCACCCCTCCACTTT
TRBJ1-3 | TRBV7-2 | . | few | CASSSYSFSGNTIYF | TGTGCCAGCAGCTCCTATTCCTTCTCTGGAAACACCATATATTTT
TRBJ2-7 | TRBV12-3/TRBV12-4 | . | . | CASTPGPKNPHEQYF | TGTGCCAGCACCCCGGGCCCCAAAAACCCCCACGAGCAGTACTTC
TRBJ2-7 | TRBV7-9 | . | many | CASSPGDWMQYF | TGTGCCAGCAGCCCAGGGGATTGGATGCAGTACTTC
TRBJ2-1 | TRBV25-1 | TRBD1 | many | CASSEYSTGQGNEQFF | TGTGCCAGCAGTGAATATTCGACCGGACAGGGAAATGAGCAGTTCTTC
TRBJ2-5 | TRBV10-3 | . | . | CAISDPRVPETQYF | TGTGCCATCAGTGACCCCAGGGTTCCGGAGACCCAGTACTTC
TRBJ1-5 | TRBV7-2 | . | many | CASSLGPEGNQPQHF | TGTGCCAGCAGCTTAGGACCCGAGGGCAATCAGCCCCAGCATTTT
TRBJ2-7 | TRBV6-6 | TRBD1 | . | CASTIQGQGGEQYF | TGTGCCAGCACCATACAGGGACAGGGCGGGGAGCAGTACTTC
TRBJ1-2 | TRBV4-2 | TRBD1 | many | CASSRSPLDRGPINYGYTF | TGTGCCAGCAGCCGTTCCCCCCTGGACAGGGGGCCCATCAACTATGGCTACACCTTC
TRBJ2-7 | TRBV2 | . | many | CASSTDRNEQYF | TGTGCCAGCAGTACTGACAGAAACGAGCAGTACTTC
TRBJ1-1 | TRBV5-1 | . | many | CASSLVGRGTTEAFF | TGCGCCAGCAGCTTGGTCGGCCGGGGTACGACTGAAGCTTTCTTT
TRBJ1-1 | TRBV5-1 | . | . | CASSYRDTGIDTEAFF | TGCGCCAGCAGCTATCGGGATACAGGTATTGACACTGAAGCTTTCTTT
TRBJ1-1 | TRBV5-1 | . | many | CASSLRSPGFNTEAFF | TGCGCCAGCAGCTTGCGTTCACCGGGGTTTAACACTGAAGCTTTCTTT
TRBJ1-4 | TRBV20-1 | . | many | CSVSGLANEKLFF | TGCAGTGTGTCTGGGCTGGCTAATGAAAAACTGTTTTTT
TRBJ1-4 | TRBV20-1 | TRBD1 | many | CSASGEQGRREKLFF | TGCAGTGCTAGTGGGGAACAGGGGAGGAGGGAAAAACTGTTTTTT
TRBJ2-7 | TRBV7-2 | . | many | CASSPNYEQYF | TGTGCCAGCAGCCCGAACTACGAGCAGTACTTC